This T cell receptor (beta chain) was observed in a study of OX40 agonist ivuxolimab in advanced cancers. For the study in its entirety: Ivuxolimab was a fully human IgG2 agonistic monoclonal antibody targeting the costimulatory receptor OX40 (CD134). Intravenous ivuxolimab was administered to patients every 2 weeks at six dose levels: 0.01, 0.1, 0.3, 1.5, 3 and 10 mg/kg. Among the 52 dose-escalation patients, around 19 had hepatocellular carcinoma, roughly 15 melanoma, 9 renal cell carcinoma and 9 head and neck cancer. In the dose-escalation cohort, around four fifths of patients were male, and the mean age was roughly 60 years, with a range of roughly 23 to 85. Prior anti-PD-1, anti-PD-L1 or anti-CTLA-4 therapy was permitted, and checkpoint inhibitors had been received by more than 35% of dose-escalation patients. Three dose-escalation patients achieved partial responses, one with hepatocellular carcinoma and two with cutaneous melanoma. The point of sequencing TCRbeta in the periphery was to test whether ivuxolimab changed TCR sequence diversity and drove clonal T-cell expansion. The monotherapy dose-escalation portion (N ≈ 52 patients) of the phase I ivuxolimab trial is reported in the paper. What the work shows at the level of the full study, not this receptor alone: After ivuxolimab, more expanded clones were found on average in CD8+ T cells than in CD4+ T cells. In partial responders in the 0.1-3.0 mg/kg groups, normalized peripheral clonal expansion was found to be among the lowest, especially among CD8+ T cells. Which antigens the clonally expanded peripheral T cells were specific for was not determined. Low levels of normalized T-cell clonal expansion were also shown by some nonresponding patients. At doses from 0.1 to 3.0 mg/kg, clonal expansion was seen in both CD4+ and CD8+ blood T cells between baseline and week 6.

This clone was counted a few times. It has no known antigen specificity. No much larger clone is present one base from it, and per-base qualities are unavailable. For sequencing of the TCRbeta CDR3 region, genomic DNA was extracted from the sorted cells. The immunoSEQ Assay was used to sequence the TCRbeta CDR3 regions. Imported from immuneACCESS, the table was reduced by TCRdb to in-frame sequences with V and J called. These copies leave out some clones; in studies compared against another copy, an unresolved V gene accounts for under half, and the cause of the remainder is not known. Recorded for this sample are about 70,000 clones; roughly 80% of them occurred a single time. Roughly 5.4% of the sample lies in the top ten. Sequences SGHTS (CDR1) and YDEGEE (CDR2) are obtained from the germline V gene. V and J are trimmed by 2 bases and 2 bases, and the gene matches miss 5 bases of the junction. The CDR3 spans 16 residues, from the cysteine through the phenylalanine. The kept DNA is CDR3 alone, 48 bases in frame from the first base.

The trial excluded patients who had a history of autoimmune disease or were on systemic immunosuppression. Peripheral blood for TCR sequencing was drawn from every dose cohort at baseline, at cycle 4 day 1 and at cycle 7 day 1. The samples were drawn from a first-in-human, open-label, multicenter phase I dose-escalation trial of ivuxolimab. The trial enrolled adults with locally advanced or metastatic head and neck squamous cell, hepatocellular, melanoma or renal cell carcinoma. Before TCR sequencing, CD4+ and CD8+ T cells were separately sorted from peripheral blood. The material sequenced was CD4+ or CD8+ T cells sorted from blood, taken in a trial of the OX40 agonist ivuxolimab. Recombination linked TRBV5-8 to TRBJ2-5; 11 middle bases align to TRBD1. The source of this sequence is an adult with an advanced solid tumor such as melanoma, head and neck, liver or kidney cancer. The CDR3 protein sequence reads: CASSLAGTGGQETQYF. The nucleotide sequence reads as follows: TGTGCCAGCAGCTTAGCCGGGACAGGGGGACAAGAGACCCAGTACTTC.